One and the same sample provided the 20 T cell receptor beta chains below, sequenced in a study of blood T cell repertoires in COVID-19. Clones were read by immunoSEQ multiplex PCR, and TCRdb kept only the in-frame ones, dropping some. The profile shows about 87,000 clones, about 71% of them singletons. The source material was peripheral blood. The receptor set was obtained from a woman aged 45 to 65 with acute or convalescent COVID-19.

This sequence joins TRBV5-1 and TRBJ1-5, with D maybe TRBD1 (6 bases). V was trimmed by 4 bases and J by 3 bases, leaving 14 bases between them. Germline-derived CDR1 and CDR2 are SGHRS and YFSETQ. CDR3 length equals 15 residues. The CDR3 sequence: CASSPGGQPNQPQHF. As DNA, the CDR3 is TGCGCCAGCAGCCCAGGCGGACAGCCCAATCAGCCCCAGCATTTT. The entire variable domain, with the rest obtained from reference TRBV5-1 and TRBJ1-5, is as follows: KAGVTQTPRYLIKTRGQQVTLSCSPISGHRSVSWYQQTPGQGLQFLFEYFSETQRNKGNFPGRFSGRQFSNSRSEMNVSTLELGDSALYLCASSPGGQPNQPQHFGDGTRLSIL.

This chain uses TRBV5-1 with TRBJ1-6, with a tentative D call TRBD1 (6 bases). V lost 0 bases to trimming and J lost 10 bases, with 11 bases between them. From germline, CDR1 is SGHRS and CDR2 YFSETQ. The length of the CDR3 is 14 residues. The CDR3 nucleotides are TGCGCCAGCAGCTTGGCCAGGGGTGAGTCACCCCTCCACTTT. This translates into CASSLARGESPLHF. The full variable domain, its missing parts supplied by reference TRBV5-1 and TRBJ1-6, is KAGVTQTPRYLIKTRGQQVTLSCSPISGHRSVSWYQQTPGQGLQFLFEYFSETQRNKGNFPGRFSGRQFSNSRSEMNVSTLELGDSALYLCASSLARGESPLHFGNGTRLTVT.

This clone appeared a few times. The rearrangement links TRBV5-4 to TRBJ1-2; 8 bases are shared with TRBD1. The CDR3 contains 17 residues. Unmatched junction bases numbered 11, after V lost 0 bases and J lost 4 bases. CDR1 is SGHNT and CDR2 is YYREEE in the germline V gene (reference sequence). CDR3 nucleotides: TGTGCCAGCAGCTTGGGGCAGGGGGCGGGAATGAGCTATGGCTACACCTTC. This encodes CASSLGQGAGMSYGYTF.

This chain links TRBV11-2 with TRBJ1-4; 8 bases match TRBD1. Trimming cost V 1 base and J 7 bases; bases outside gene matches: 8. Germline-derived CDR1 and CDR2 are SGHAT and FQNNGV. The CDR3 has 16 residues. CDR3 bases: TGTGCCAGCAGCTTAGGAAGGACAGGGAACACTGAAAAACTGTTTTTT. Amino acids: CASSLGRTGNTEKLFF.

V is TRBV11-1 and J is TRBJ1-1; a possible D gene is TRBD1 (6 bases). Germline loops: CDR1 SGHAT, CDR2 FQDESV (reference sequence). The CDR3 is made up of 14 amino acids. Trimming stripped 5 bases from V and 4 bases from J, with 14 bases between. CDR3 in amino acids: CASSPGQSITEAFF. The CDR3 DNA follows: TGTGCCAGCAGCCCCGGACAGTCGATCACTGAAGCTTTCTTT.

The gene calls are TRBV28 and TRBJ2-3; no reliable D call. This CDR3 spans 11 amino acids. Germline CDR1 reads MDHEN; CDR2 reads SYDVKM. Deletions cut 4 bases from V and 8 bases from J, with 7 bases between. The CDR3 coding sequence is TGTGCCAGCAGTTCGCAGGTTACGCAGTATTTT. Protein product: CASSSQVTQYF.

V is TRBV5-8 and J is TRBJ2-2, with D perhaps matching TRBD2 (6 bases). The CDR3 is 16 residues long. The V end lost 4 bases, the J end lost 5 bases, and 18 bases lay between the germline ends. CDR1 is SGHTS and CDR2 is YDEGEE in the germline V gene. CDR3 residues: CASSPGARGVTGELFF. The CDR3 region has the DNA TGTGCCAGCAGCCCTGGGGCGCGGGGAGTTACCGGGGAGCTGTTTTTT.

This clone was recorded a few times. The chain employs TRBV28 and TRBJ1-2, with 8 bases aligning to TRBD1. CDR3 length equals 17 residues. Germline V CDR1 and CDR2: MDHEN, SYDVKM. The J segment lost 6 bases and the V segment lost 5 bases, leaving 17 bases of the junction unmatched. Written as DNA, the CDR3 is TGTGCCAGCAGTCCCACCCTCGGGGCAGGGGGCGGTCATGGCTACACCTTC. Its protein is CASSPTLGAGGGHGYTF.

The table lists this clone with a count of one. The chain links TRBV5-4 to TRBJ1-2, with a weak D call TRBD1 (5 bases). Germline assignment: CDR1 SGHNT and CDR2 YYREEE (reference sequence). The CDR3 runs to 12 residues. V lost 4 bases, J lost 5 bases, and 9 bases lay in between. The CDR3 region is CASSATVYGYTF. CDR3 bases: TGTGCCAGCAGCGCGACAGTGTATGGCTACACCTTC.

This clone appeared once. This chain joins TRBV7-2 and TRBJ1-1, with D perhaps TRBD1 (5 bases). Between the trimmed V and J ends, which lost 6 bases and 0 bases, there was a span of 11 bases. Germline V CDR1 and CDR2: SGHTA, FQGNSA. The CDR3 extends over 14 amino acids. The CDR3 DNA is TGTGCCAGCAGACCCCTCAGGGTGAACACTGAAGCTTTCTTT. Encoded protein: CASRPLRVNTEAFF.

V and J are TRBV7-9 and TRBJ1-2, with unresolved D. V was cut by 0 bases and J by 6 bases, with 11 bases left in between. Germline values: CDR1 SEHNR, CDR2 FQNEAQ (reference sequence). This CDR3 is 14 amino acids long. The CDR3 DNA reads TGTGCCAGCAGCTTAGCAGCCCGGGTGCATGGCTACACCTTC. This sequence encodes CASSLAARVHGYTF.

The rearrangement uses TRBV28 and TRBJ1-2, with D possibly TRBD1 on 5 matching bases. The CDR3 runs 12 residues. Trimming shortened V by 7 bases and J by 2 bases, and 8 bases separated the two germline ends. Germline-derived CDR1 and CDR2 are MDHEN and SYDVKM. CDR3 coding DNA: TGTGCCAGCATTTCAGGGAACTATGGCTACACCTTC. Protein sequence: CASISGNYGYTF.

This clone has more than one count but fewer than ten. The V gene is TRBV27, the J gene TRBJ2-1; TRBD2 matches 8 bases. The CDR3 extends over 15 amino acids. V shed 5 bases, J shed 3 bases, and the junction held 6 bases outside the gene matches. CDR1 is MNHEY, CDR2 SMNVEV, per germline (reference sequence). In nucleotides, the CDR3 is TGTGCCAGCAGTCAGGTCGGGGGGGGCTACAATGAGCAGTTCTTC. Translation gives CASSQVGGGYNEQFF.

The chain joins TRBV9 to TRBJ1-2; the D is unclear. The CDR3 runs to 14 residues. V gave up 4 bases and J gave up 4 bases, with 14 bases separating them. Germline loops: CDR1 SGDLS, CDR2 YYNGEE. The CDR3 loop is CASSSSTTPYGYTF. DNA of the CDR3: TGTGCCAGCAGCTCGTCAACAACCCCCTATGGCTACACCTTC.

The CDR3 protein is CASSPGRGVGANVLTF. In nucleotides, the CDR3 is TGTGCCAGCAGCCCCGGAAGGGGTGTCGGGGCCAACGTCCTGACTTTC. The rearrangement links TRBV11-1 to TRBJ2-6, with D possibly TRBD1 on 5 matching bases. Germline lookup yields CDR1 SGHAT and CDR2 FQDESV (reference sequence). The CDR3 spans 16 residues. Trimming shortened V by 5 bases and J by 4 bases, and 15 bases separated the two germline ends.

The rearrangement uses TRBV2 and TRBJ2-7, with D unclear. This CDR3 comprises 13 residues. The V end lost 2 bases, the J end lost 6 bases, and 11 bases lay between the germline ends. Germline values: CDR1 SNHLY, CDR2 FYNNEI. The CDR3 loop reads CASSEQALGEQYF. Written as DNA, the CDR3 is TGTGCCAGCAGTGAACAAGCGTTAGGCGAGCAGTACTTC.

The J gene is TRBJ1-6, the V gene TRBV27, with D possibly TRBD1 on 5 matching bases. Germline CDR1 is MNHEY and CDR2 is SMNVEV (reference sequence). V gave up 3 bases and J gave up 6 bases, with 12 bases separating them. This CDR3 contains 15 residues. CDR3 DNA: TGTGCCAGCAGTTTGGAGACAGTCCCTAATTCACCCCTCCACTTT. Its translation: CASSLETVPNSPLHF.

V is TRBV9 and J is TRBJ1-5, with 7 bases matching TRBD1. Germline V gives CDR1 SGDLS, CDR2 YYNGEE. The trim removed 3 bases at V and 5 bases at J, leaving 2 bases unmatched. This CDR3 comprises 13 residues. The CDR3 loop is CASSGQGDQPQHF. CDR3 DNA sequence: TGTGCCAGCAGCGGACAGGGAGATCAGCCCCAGCATTTT. Using reference TRBV9 and TRBJ1-5 for the parts outside the CDR3, the full variable domain is DSGVTQTPKHLITATGQRVTLRCSPRSGDLSVYWYQQSLDQGLQFLIQYYNGEERAKGNILERFSAQQFPDLHSELNLSSLELGDSALYFCASSGQGDQPQHFGDGTRLSIL.

CDR3 sequence reads: CATTQGGEQFF. The CDR3 DNA reads as TGTGCCACCACACAGGGGGGTGAGCAGTTCTTC. The V and J genes are TRBV24-1 and TRBJ2-1; 8 nucleotides align to TRBD1. The CDR3 has 11 amino acids. Trimming removed 8 bases from V and 9 bases from J; junction bases left unmatched: 2. Per the germline V gene, CDR1 is KGHDR and CDR2 is SFDVKD.

The J gene is TRBJ1-3, the V gene TRBV4-2; 8 nucleotides match TRBD1. CDR3 length equals 12 residues. V was clipped by 6 bases and J by 6 bases; unmatched bases: 1. Per germline, CDR1 LGHNA and CDR2 YNFKEQ. For the CDR3, the DNA is TGTGCCAGCAGACAGGGGGAAAACACCATATATTTT. Its protein is CASRQGENTIYF.